This T cell receptor beta chain stems from a study of Ad26.COV2.S vaccination and SARS-CoV-2 variants. General study results and limits: People who got the vaccine had more spike-specific TCR breadth than people who got placebo.

Germline V gene data show CDR1 as SGHTA and CDR2 as FQGNSA. This CDR3 spans 14 amino acids. Trimming took 7 bases from V and 4 from J; bases not matched to a gene: 5. As concerns this clone: Its antigen is still unknown.

The assay was immunoSEQ multiplex PCR, and TCRdb's table has in-frame clones only and misses some. The table has 300,000 to 400,000 clones, roughly nine tenths seen once; the top ten hold 3% to 4%. This receptor was obtained from a human donor who had recovered from COVID-19. The sequencing used peripheral blood, collected after recovery from COVID-19. This chain connects TRBV7-2 to TRBJ2-3, with 10 positions matching TRBD1. CDR3 protein: CASKIGTGADTQYF. CDR3 DNA: TGTGCCAGCAAAATTGGGACAGGGGCAGATACGCAGTATTTT.